This entry describes one T cell receptor (beta chain). Its antigen is not known. The data are from a study of T cell clones after liver transplantation. Study-level background: Liver transplant recipients had immunosuppression withdrawal attempted within 2 years. At least one year of complete immunosuppression withdrawal without enzymes over twice normal defined tolerance. Whole-study results and caveats: Circulating graft-donor-reactive CD4 TCRbeta sequences fell significantly post-transplant in 5 of 8 subjects. Compared with third party-reactive sequences, donor-reactive ones declined more, independent of withdrawal success.

Using immunoSEQ multiplex PCR, the repertoire was profiled, and TCRdb retains in-frame clones only, with some absent. The table has about 53,000 clones, 84% seen once. CDR1 is SGDLS, CDR2 YYNGEE, per germline. V was cut by 0 bases and J by 1 base, with 10 bases left in between. The CDR3 has 15 residues. The TCR was taken from a human donor who received a liver transplant. Source: CD4+ T cells from blood, taken before liver transplant. The chain employs TRBV9 and TRBJ1-1; no definite D call. The CDR3 DNA reads TGTGCCAGCAGCGTAGATTCTGCCCCGAACACTGAAGCTTTCTTT. It translates to CASSVDSAPNTEAFF.